This TCR beta chain was recorded in a study of T cells in Graves' hyperthyroidism and ophthalmopathy. This clonotype came up a few times. Its antigen is not known. Disease duration under 2 months; hyperthyroidism patients were aged 18 to 65. The authors took PBMCs from over 8.5 ml fresh peripheral blood. Study-level results: Model-based prediction identified ophthalmopathy a median about 6.8 months prior to its onset. Researchers report that a 13 V-J model separated ophthalmopathy from stable hyperthyroidism.

TCR beta CDR3 regions were amplified from RNA transcripts. The HTBI set primed first-round TCR CDR3 RT-PCR. TCRdb re-called the multiplex PCR reads with MiXCR, one entry per CDR3 protein. Of about 840,000 distinct CDR3 sequences in the sample, roughly 40% were seen once. CDR1 and CDR2 from the germline V gene are SGHVS and FQNEAQ. The CDR3 covers 16 residues. The V end lost 0 bases, the J end lost 7 bases, and 15 bases lay between the germline ends. This TCR came from a man aged 18 to 30 with Graves' hyperthyroidism. The chain recombines TRBV7-8 with TRBJ2-2; D possibly corresponds to TRBD2 (6 bases). Material for sequencing was blood. CDR3 in amino acids: CASSLAEGLIGGELFF. The CDR3 nucleotides read TGTGCCAGCAGCTTAGCGGAGGGCCTCATAGGCGGGGAGCTGTTTTTT.